The T cell receptor beta chain under discussion was sequenced for a study of T cell responses to AZD1222 COVID-19 vaccine. Findings and caveats of the study: The CD4 TCRs associated with vaccination extended across spike and predominated at 160-218 and 743-854. Samples come after the peak T cell response, not at day 14.

Only one count was recorded for this clone. Its antigen is unidentified. The CDR3 contains 17 residues. J gave up 1 base and V 5 bases, and 10 bases lay outside the gene matches. Germline CDR1 reads SGHNT; CDR2 reads YENEEA. Sequenced by immunoSEQ multiplex PCR; TCRdb stores in-frame clones only, minus some. The table includes roughly 130,000 clones, 75% to 90% detected once. This TCR was recovered from an adult in good health. The gene calls are TRBV11-3 and TRBJ2-1; 8 bases agree with TRBD2. The starting material was peripheral blood, obtained on day 0 of AZD1222 vaccination. The CDR3 nucleotides read TGTGCCAGCAGCCCTAGGCGAGCGGGAGTTTCCTACAATGAGCAGTTCTTC. Amino acids: CASSPRRAGVSYNEQFF.